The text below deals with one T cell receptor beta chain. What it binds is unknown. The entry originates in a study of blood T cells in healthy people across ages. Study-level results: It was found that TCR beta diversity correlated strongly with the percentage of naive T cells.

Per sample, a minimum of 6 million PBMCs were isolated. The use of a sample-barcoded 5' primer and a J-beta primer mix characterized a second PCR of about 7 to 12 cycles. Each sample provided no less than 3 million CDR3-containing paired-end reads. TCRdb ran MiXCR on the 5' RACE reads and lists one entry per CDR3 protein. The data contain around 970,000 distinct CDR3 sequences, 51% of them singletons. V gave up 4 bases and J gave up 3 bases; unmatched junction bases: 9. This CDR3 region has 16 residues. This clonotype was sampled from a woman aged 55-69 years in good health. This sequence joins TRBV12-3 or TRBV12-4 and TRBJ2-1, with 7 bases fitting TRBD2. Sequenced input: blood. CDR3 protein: CASSSGPAGRYNEQFF. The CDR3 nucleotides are TGTGCCAGCAGTTCTGGACCAGCGGGACGCTACAATGAGCAGTTCTTC.